There are many counts of the clone carrying this TCR beta chain. The antigen remains undetermined. Single TCR cDNA molecules each had their own unique molecular identifier. MiXCR, run by TCRdb on the 5' RACE reads, gives a single entry per CDR3 protein. This sample has about 23,000 distinct CDR3 sequences, with around 9.6% found just once. The entry originates in a study of spatial heterogeneity in lung cancer. The study's findings and limits: Blood contained ubiquitous expanded tumor TCRs more at resection than at follow-up.

Specified time point: blood at routine non-recurrence follow-up after resection. Extraction of whole RNA from tumor, nontumor lung or frozen PBMC preceded unsorted sequencing. The CDR3 sequence is 16 residues long. Trimming stripped 1 base from V and 5 bases from J, with 17 bases between. CDR1 and CDR2 (germline): SGHTA, FQGNSA. The TCR sequence derives from a male donor with early-stage non-small cell lung cancer. The chain recombines TRBV7-2 with TRBJ1-2, with D perhaps matching TRBD1 (5 bases). The source was PBMCs, collected at follow-up. CDR3 in amino acids: CASSLVATVGVYGYTF. The DNA for the CDR3 is TGTGCCAGCAGCTTAGTTGCGACAGTGGGGGTATATGGCTACACCTTC.